The next 18 T cell receptor beta chains were all read from a single sample in a study of tumor and adjacent non-tumor tissue in lung cancer. The template was RNA from unsorted bulk tissue. The library came from three nested PCR rounds adapted from ARM-PCR protocols. TCRdb reprocessed the multiplex PCR reads via MiXCR and lists one record per CDR3 protein. The sample comprises about 200,000 distinct CDR3 sequences, around 71% of which are singletons, and under 30% rests with the top ten. The specimen was lung tumor tissue. All receptors derive from a man between 60 and 70 years old with non-small cell lung cancer.

This clonotype was seen just once. One base away lies a much larger clone, so this may be a sequencing read error. The J gene is TRBJ1-3, the V gene TRBV6-6; 9 bases line up with TRBD1. This CDR3 region has 14 residues. From germline, CDR1 is MNHNY and CDR2 SVGAGI (reference sequence). CDR3: CANSRDRAGNTIYF. CDR3 nucleotides: TGTGCCAACAGTAGGGACAGGGCTGGAAACACCATATATTTT.

This clonotype came up many times. The rearrangement links TRBV29-1 to TRBJ2-1; D is possibly TRBD2 (5 bases). CDR1 is SQVTM, CDR2 ANQGSEA, per germline. This CDR3 contains 15 residues. V lost 7 bases and J lost 6, with 22 bases in between. DNA for the CDR3: TGCAGCGCTATTATCCCGGGCCGGGGTATCAATGAGCAGTTCTTC. Amino acid sequence: CSAIIPGRGINEQFF.

V usage is TRBV20-1 and J usage is TRBJ2-7; TRBD1 is a possible D gene (6 bases). Germline V CDR1 and CDR2: DFQATT, SNEGSKA (reference sequence). CDR3 size: 14 residues. V dropped 8 bases and J dropped 2 bases, with 19 bases sitting between them. CDR3: CSTKGDPPTYEQYF. CDR3 coding DNA: TGCAGTACTAAGGGGGACCCACCCACCTACGAGCAGTACTTC.

This clonotype came up a few times. The rearrangement uses TRBV20-1 and TRBJ2-1; TRBD1 is a possible D gene (5 bases). The CDR3 is 13 amino acids. V gave up 1 base and J gave up 5 bases, with 9 bases separating them. Per germline, CDR1 DFQATT and CDR2 SNEGSKA (reference sequence). CDR3 sequence reads: CSARAQVNNEQFF. DNA of the CDR3: TGCAGTGCTAGAGCACAGGTTAACAATGAGCAGTTCTTC.

About this clonotype itself: Relative to the germline gene, one junction end is altered; a read error may explain this. The gene calls are TRBV11-1 and TRBJ1-2; D remains unclear. In germline, CDR1 is SGHAT, CDR2 FQDESV (reference sequence). This CDR3 spans 12 amino acids. The CDR3 loop is CASSSDNYGYTF. In DNA, the CDR3 is TGTGCCAGTAGCTCCGACAATTATGGCTACACCTTC.

In its sample, this clonotype was seen a few times. Just one base apart from a much larger clone, this may be a read error. This chain connects TRBV11-3 to TRBJ1-4, with D hard to call. There are 16 residues in the CDR3. Per the germline V gene, CDR1 is SGHNT and CDR2 is YENEEA. The DNA of the CDR3 is TGTGCCAGCGGCTTAGTCGGCGGGACAACTAATGAAAAACTGTTTTTT. It translates to CASGLVGGTTNEKLFF.

The V and J genes are TRBV29-1 and TRBJ1-5, with a weak D call TRBD1 (5 bases). Trimming stripped 6 bases from V and 7 bases from J, with 16 bases between. Germline V gene lookup returns CDR1 SQVTM and CDR2 ANQGSEA. This CDR3 contains 13 residues. This CDR3 is CSVDGGSGQPQHF. CDR3 bases: TGCAGCGTGGACGGGGGGTCTGGGCAGCCCCAGCATTTT.

This clonotype was found a few times. The junction and the germline gene differ at one end; a read error may be behind it. V gene TRBV7-9 combines with J gene TRBJ1-2, with unresolved D. Germline values: CDR1 SEHNR, CDR2 FQNEAQ (reference sequence). The CDR3 consists of 11 residues. The CDR3 here is CVSSDLKGYTF. CDR3 sequence (DNA): TGTGTCAGCAGCGATCTAAAAGGCTACACCTTC. Full variable domain (missing parts from reference TRBV7-9 and TRBJ1-2): DTGVSQNPRHKITKRGQNVTFRCDPISEHNRLYWYRQTLGQGPEFLTYFQNEAQLEKSRLLSDRFSAERPKGSFSTLEIQRTEQGDSAMYLCVSSDLKGYTFGSGTRLTVV.

Worth noting for this clonotype: An end of the junction does not agree with germline; a read error may underlie this. This chain joins TRBV11-2 and TRBJ2-7; 8 bases agree with TRBD1. This CDR3 region has 15 residues. The V gene's germline CDR1 is SGHAT and CDR2 FQNNGV. CDR3 region: CASNLVTDRAGEQYF. The DNA for the CDR3 is TGTGCCAGCAACTTAGTGACGGACAGGGCGGGTGAGCAGTACTTC.

Concerning this clonotype itself: Lacking the conserved final phenylalanine or tryptophan, this CDR3 likely reflects a read error. The chain has TRBV11-3 and TRBJ2-3; D not resolved. The CDR3 has 15 residues. Germline-derived CDR1 and CDR2 are SGHNT and YENEEA. Here the CDR3 DNA reads TGTACCAGCAGCTTCGAGAGCCTGAACACAGATACGCAGTATTTA. Amino acids: CTSSFESLNTDTQYL.

On this clonotype: A junction boundary mismatches the germline segment, possibly from a read error. V gene TRBV28 combines with J gene TRBJ1-1; D is unclear. The CDR3 is made up of 16 amino acids. Germline CDR1 is MDHEN and CDR2 is SYDVKM. CDR3 protein: CVSSPREGKMNTEAFF. The CDR3 coding sequence is TGTGTCAGCAGTCCACGGGAGGGTAAGATGAACACTGAAGCTTTCTTT.

In regard to this clonotype: The junction and the germline gene differ at one end; a read error may be behind it. This sequence joins TRBV7-9 and TRBJ1-2; D is perhaps TRBD1 (5 bases). Germline CDR1 reads SEHNR; CDR2 reads FQNEAQ (reference sequence). The CDR3 is 13 residues long. The CDR3 DNA is TGTGCCAACAGCTCCAGCCAGGGATATGGCTACACCTTC. Translated, it gives CANSSSQGYGYTF.

Concerning this clonotype itself: A much larger clone differs by one base, so this may be a read error. The chain employs TRBV6-4 and TRBJ2-2, with D hard to call. Germline values: CDR1 MRHNA, CDR2 SNTAGT. The CDR3 loop spans 14 amino acids. CDR3 sequence reads: CVSSASPGNGELFF. CDR3 nucleotide sequence: TGTGTCAGCAGTGCCTCCCCTGGAAATGGGGAGCTGTTTTTT.

A word on this clonotype: Possible read error: a much larger clone is one base away. This chain connects TRBV29-1 to TRBJ2-7, with 14 bases matching TRBD2. Germline CDR1 and CDR2: SQVTM and ANQGSEA. There are 15 residues in the CDR3. This CDR3 reads CSVNGLAGGNYGQYF. In DNA, the CDR3 is TGCAGCGTCAACGGACTAGCGGGAGGCAATTACGGGCAGTACTTC.

About this clonotype: A much larger clonotype is one base distant, so this may be a read error. The chain is built from TRBV4-2 and TRBJ2-7; 7 bases are a match to TRBD2. The CDR3 is made up of 17 amino acids. Germline V CDR1 and CDR2: LGHNA, YNFKEQ. The ends lost 0 bases at V and 0 bases at J; junction bases unmatched: 8. CDR3 amino acids: CASSQDLVGGSSYEQYF. The CDR3 region has the DNA TGTGCCAGCAGCCAAGATCTTGTCGGGGGGAGCTCCTACGAGCAGTACTTC.

The chain has TRBV5-8 and TRBJ1-1; D remains unclear. Germline CDR1 is SGHTS and CDR2 is YDEGEE. The CDR3 covers 11 residues. V was clipped by 0 bases and J by 8 bases, with 5 bases between them. CDR3 DNA sequence: TGTGCCAGCAGCTTGGGCAGAGAAGCTTTCTTT. Translation: CASSLGREAFF.

Regarding this clonotype: A much larger clone lies one base from this, so it may be a read error. The rearrangement uses TRBV20-1 and TRBJ1-1; D perhaps matches TRBD1 (5 bases). Germline V lookup: CDR1 DFQATT, CDR2 SNEGSKA (reference sequence). The CDR3 is 11 amino acids. This CDR3 reads CTARQTRGAFF. The CDR3 DNA follows: TGCACTGCTAGACAGACGAGGGGAGCTTTCTTT.

Points on this clonotype: This could be a read error, since a much larger clone is one nucleotide away. The V and J genes are TRBV7-8 and TRBJ2-5; D may be TRBD1 or TRBD2 (6 bases each). The CDR3 runs 17 residues. Germline-derived CDR1 and CDR2 are SGHVS and FQNEAQ. CDR3 sequence: CASSLDPTRGAQGTQHF. Here the CDR3 DNA reads TGTGCCAGCAGCTTAGATCCCACACGCGGGGCCCAGGGGACCCAGCACTTC.